One and the same sample provided the 20 T cell receptor beta chains below, sequenced in a study of response to subunit inactivated influenza vaccine. One entry per CDR3 protein, called by TCRdb with MiXCR from the RT-PCR reads. There are hundreds of thousands of distinct CDR3 sequences in the sample; 12% occur only once, and roughly 10% lies in the top ten. The source material was PBMCs from blood, sampled on the day of vaccination. These receptors originate from a man aged 45-65 years who received an inactivated influenza vaccine.

This clonotype was recorded a few times. The chain uses TRBV12-3 or TRBV12-4 and TRBJ2-3, with 9 bases that match TRBD2. V lost 11 bases, J lost 4 bases, and 7 bases stayed unmatched. CDR3 length equals 13 residues. The CDR3, as DNA: TGTGCCTTCGGGACTAGCCTGGCAGATACGCAGTATTTT. Its protein product is CAFGTSLADTQYF.

This clonotype was seen a handful of times. The chain combines TRBV20-1 with TRBJ2-3; 15 bases line up with TRBD2. The ends lost 4 bases at V and 5 bases at J; junction bases unmatched: 7. Looked up from germline, CDR1 is DFQATT and CDR2 is SNEGSKA (reference sequence). The CDR3 runs 16 residues. CDR3 sequence (DNA): TGCAGTGCTAAAGGACTAGCGGGGGGGACTGTAGATACGCAGTATTTT. This encodes CSAKGLAGGTVDTQYF.

This clonotype was counted only a few times. The genes are TRBV6-5 and TRBJ2-1, with 8 bases aligning to TRBD2. The CDR3 is made up of 14 amino acids. CDR1 is MNHEY, CDR2 SVGAGI, per germline. The ends lost 2 bases at V and 9 bases at J; junction bases unmatched: 6. CDR3 nucleotides: TGTGCCAGCAGTTACAACGGGGGGGCTCGTGAGCAGTTCTTC. It encodes CASSYNGGAREQFF.

CDR3 sequence reads: CSAGLAGDQETQYF. In DNA form, the CDR3 reads TGCAGCGCTGGACTAGCGGGGGATCAAGAGACCCAGTACTTC. The V call is TRBV29-1, the J call TRBJ2-5, with 13 bases matching TRBD2. Germline V gene data show CDR1 as SQVTM and CDR2 as ANQGSEA. The ends lost 7 bases at V and 2 bases at J; junction bases unmatched: 4. CDR3 length: 14 residues.

This clonotype was counted between two and nine times. This rearrangement joins TRBV5-6 to TRBJ2-3; D not resolved. The CDR3 covers 14 residues. Deletions cut 3 bases from V and 4 bases from J, with 12 bases between. The V gene's germline CDR1 is SGHDT and CDR2 YYEEEE. DNA for the CDR3: TGTGCCAGCAGCTCCATCTCACGGGCAGATACGCAGTATTTT. It translates to CASSSISRADTQYF.

This clonotype was seen only a few times. V and J are TRBV20-1 and TRBJ1-1; TRBD1 matches 8 bases. Per the germline V gene, CDR1 is DFQATT and CDR2 is SNEGSKA (reference sequence). V shed 1 base and J 11 bases; nucleotides not matched to a gene: 9. This CDR3 spans 13 amino acids. Here the CDR3 reads CSARGRTGIGAFF. Here the CDR3 DNA reads TGCAGTGCTAGAGGCCGGACAGGGATCGGGGCTTTCTTT.

The rearrangement links TRBV5-1 to TRBJ1-3; D remains ambiguous. V dropped 2 bases and J dropped 0 bases, with 9 bases sitting between them. CDR3 size: 15 residues. The germline V gene encodes CDR1 SGHRS and CDR2 YFSETQ. The CDR3 here is CASSLSGRSGNTIYF. CDR3 nucleotides: TGCGCCAGCAGCTTAAGCGGACGCTCTGGAAACACCATATATTTT.

This clonotype was seen only a few times. The chain is built from TRBV7-2 and TRBJ2-3; D is undetermined. The V end lost 4 bases, the J end lost 8 bases, and 10 bases lay between the germline ends. The CDR3 covers 12 residues. Looked up from germline, CDR1 is SGHTA and CDR2 is FQGNSA. The DNA for the CDR3 is TGTGCCAGCAGCTACACACTGGGTACGCAGTATTTT. It is translated as CASSYTLGTQYF.

This clonotype has more than one count but fewer than ten. The V call is TRBV2, the J call TRBJ1-1, with no clear D. V shed 2 bases and J shed 0 bases, with 7 bases lying between them. The CDR3 is 14 residues long. Germline CDR1 and CDR2: SNHLY and FYNNEI. The CDR3 nucleotides read TGTGCCAGCAGTGAAAACCGCCTGAACACTGAAGCTTTCTTT. This translates into CASSENRLNTEAFF.

This clonotype was seen at least ten times. This sequence joins TRBV12-3 or TRBV12-4 and TRBJ2-2; no firm D call. V was clipped by 3 bases and J by 9 bases, with 5 bases between them. CDR3 length: 11 residues. CDR3 nucleotides: TGTGCCAGCAGTTTTGCCCGGGAGCTGTTTTTT. It specifies CASSFARELFF.

The V and J genes are TRBV29-1 and TRBJ2-5; 10 nucleotides align to TRBD2. Germline assignment: CDR1 SQVTM and CDR2 ANQGSEA. With V trimmed by 4 bases and J by 5 bases, 10 bases remained unmatched. This CDR3 region has 15 residues. The CDR3 DNA sequence: TGCAGCGTTGTTCTAGCTAGCGGGAGTAGGGAGACCCAGTACTTC. Translating gives CSVVLASGSRETQYF. The complete variable domain, with remaining parts taken from reference TRBV29-1 and TRBJ2-5, reads SAVISQKPSRDICQRGTSLTIQCQVDSQVTMMFWYRQQPGQSLTLIATANQGSEATYESGFVIDKFPISRPNLTFSTLTVSNMSPEDSSIYLCSVVLASGSRETQYFGPGTRLLVL.

The rearrangement links TRBV29-1 to TRBJ2-2; TRBD2 matches 9 bases. This CDR3 contains 13 residues. The germline gives CDR1 SQVTM, CDR2 ANQGSEA. Unmatched junction bases numbered 6, after V lost 6 bases and J lost 7 bases. The CDR3 is CSVVPRGGGELFF. DNA of the CDR3: TGCAGCGTCGTTCCGCGGGGGGGCGGGGAGCTGTTTTTT.

This clonotype was detected only a few times. This chain links TRBV5-1 with TRBJ2-5; D may be TRBD2 (5 bases). CDR1 is SGHRS and CDR2 is YFSETQ in the germline V gene. This CDR3 contains 15 residues. V lost 4 bases and J 3 bases, leaving 16 bases between the germline ends. CDR3 in amino acids: CASSPLGGSEETQYF. The CDR3 DNA reads as TGCGCCAGCAGCCCCCTAGGAGGTTCTGAAGAGACCCAGTACTTC.

The genes are TRBV20-1 and TRBJ1-4; a possible D gene is TRBD1 (5 bases). Germline assignment: CDR1 DFQATT and CDR2 SNEGSKA (reference sequence). V lost 2 bases to trimming and J lost 7 bases, with 20 bases between them. The CDR3 consists of 16 residues. As DNA, the CDR3 is TGCAGTGCTAGATTTAGAGACAGCAATCGCGTTGAAAAACTGTTTTTT. Amino acid sequence: CSARFRDSNRVEKLFF.

This sequence joins TRBV4-3 and TRBJ1-6; D not certain. There are 15 residues in the CDR3. V lost 0 bases and J lost 7, with 10 bases in between. Per the germline V gene, CDR1 is LGHNA and CDR2 is YSLEER. The CDR3 protein is CASSQDWALNSPLHF. In DNA, the CDR3 is TGCGCCAGCAGCCAAGATTGGGCCCTCAATTCACCCCTCCACTTT.

The V and J genes are TRBV15 and TRBJ2-5; no clear D gene. Trimming pared 7 bases from V and 0 bases from J, leaving 18 bases between. Germline-derived CDR1 and CDR2 are LNHNV and YYDKDF (reference sequence). The CDR3 runs to 16 residues. The CDR3 DNA is TGTGCCACCACCCCAGGAACGGAGACGTACCAAGAGACCCAGTACTTC. It is translated as CATTPGTETYQETQYF.

The chain carries TRBV12-3 or TRBV12-4 and TRBJ2-3, with D hard to call. The CDR3 is 12 residues long. The germline V and J ends were trimmed by 10 bases and 3 bases, with 11 bases remaining between them. CDR3 in amino acids: CATKPSTDTQYF. The DNA for the CDR3 is TGTGCCACCAAGCCGTCAACAGATACGCAGTATTTT.

V is TRBV3-1 and J is TRBJ2-2; no clear D. The CDR3 consists of 13 residues. V shed 4 bases and J shed 5 bases, with 8 bases lying between them. CDR1 is LGHDT and CDR2 is YNNKEL in the germline V gene (reference sequence). The DNA for the CDR3 is TGTGCCAGCAGCCTGCTGAGGACCGGGGAGCTGTTTTTT. It is translated as CASSLLRTGELFF.

This clonotype was recorded at least ten times. The chain combines TRBV7-2 with TRBJ1-1; D may be TRBD1 (6 bases). CDR1 SGHTA and CDR2 FQGNSA come from the germline V gene. The CDR3 consists of 14 residues. Deletions cut 5 bases from V and 0 bases from J, with 10 bases between. CDR3 protein: CASSRGGMNTEAFF. CDR3 in DNA: TGTGCCAGCAGCCGGGGGGGCATGAACACTGAAGCTTTCTTT.

The rearrangement uses TRBV3-1 and TRBJ2-7; a possible D gene is TRBD1 (5 bases). The CDR3 runs to 15 residues. The ends were cut back, 0 bases at V and 0 bases at J, with 9 bases in the middle. Germline CDR1 is LGHDT and CDR2 is YNNKEL (reference sequence). The CDR3 protein is CASSQEPQVSYEQYF. In DNA form, the CDR3 reads TGTGCCAGCAGCCAAGAACCACAGGTCTCCTACGAGCAGTACTTC.